This TCR beta chain was recorded in a study of blood T cell repertoires in COVID-19. Overall study context: Acute and convalescent COVID-19 samples came from the United States, Italy and Spain. Sources were T cells, B-cell-depleted T cells, or PBMCs; the material itself was cDNA or gDNA.

V gave up 2 bases and J gave up 0 bases, with 20 bases separating them. Germline V lookup: CDR1 GTSNPN, CDR2 SVGIG (reference sequence). CDR3 length: 18 residues. Original analysis: Researchers report that nucleated cell counts were estimated from reference gene primer amplification. The protocol was immunoSEQ multiplex PCR, while the TCRdb copy is restricted to in-frame clones and leaves out a portion. V and J calls and clone size come straight from that table; D and trimming were deduced from the DNA. The sample consists of over 200,000 clones, roughly nine tenths of them appearing once. The rearrangement links TRBV30 to TRBJ2-1; TRBD1 is a possible D gene (7 bases). Specimen: peripheral blood. This TCR derives from a woman under 30 who had recovered from COVID-19. The CDR3 loop reads CAWSPRGDSSPSYNEQFF. In nucleotides, the CDR3 is TGTGCCTGGAGTCCCAGGGGGGATAGTTCCCCCTCCTACAATGAGCAGTTCTTC.